The next 22 T cell receptor beta chains were all read from a single sample in a study of tissue T cells after allogeneic stem cell transplantation. The time point: mouse harvest day 14 after allogeneic transplant. Tail vein injection delivered 10^7 T-cell-depleted bone marrow cells and 10^6 splenic CD5+ T cells. Profiling relied on immunoSEQ multiplex PCR, and the TCRdb table lists in-frame clones only, not all of them. The table records roughly 1,700 clones, under 45% of them present only once. The sequenced sample was gut tissue. These TCRs come from a female BALB/c mouse given C57BL/6 T cells with graft-versus-host disease after an allogeneic hematopoietic cell transplant.

In its sample, this clone was seen a few times. Gene names denote mouse genes. The sequence runs out 1 residue before the end of the CDR3; the remainder is reconstructed from the germline J gene. The V gene is TRBV1, the J gene TRBJ2-7; D remains unclear. CDR1 is NSQYPW and CDR2 is LRSPGD in the germline V gene (reference sequence). The CDR3 runs 14 residues. Deletions cut 1 base from V and 0 bases from J, with 7 bases between. The part of the CDR3 DNA that was read is TGCACCTGCAGTGCAGGCCTTAGCTCCTATGAACAGTAC. This codes for CTCSAGLSSYEQY. The complete CDR3 sequence is CTCSAGLSSYEQYF.

In the case of this clone: Any gene name here is a mouse gene name. The CDR3 extends 1 residue past the end of the read, so its final part is completed from the germline J gene. This chain joins TRBV26 and TRBJ2-5; the match to TRBD1 covers 8 bases. The CDR3 length is 14 residues. With 4 bases clipped from V and 6 bases from J, the junction kept 6 bases outside the gene matches. Germline CDR1 reads KGHPV; CDR2 reads FQNQEV (reference sequence). CDR3 protein: CASSPTGEGDTQYF. The sequenced CDR3 bases are TGTGCCAGCAGTCCGACAGGGGAGGGGGACACCCAGTAC.

This clone was found a few times. Gene names refer to mouse genes. The CDR3 goes on 1 residue after the read ends, and that part is filled in from the germline J gene. The V gene is TRBV26, the J gene TRBJ1-4; no clear D gene. V gave up 2 bases and J gave up 0 bases, with 7 bases separating them. Per germline, CDR1 KGHPV and CDR2 FQNQEV (reference sequence). There are 15 residues in the CDR3. The covered CDR3 bases are TGTGCCAGCAGTCTGCCACAGATTTCCAACGAAAGATTATTT. Amino acids: CASSLPQISNERLF. Given in full, the CDR3 is CASSLPQISNERLFF.

On this clone: Gene names and germline refer to mouse. The read halts 1 residue ahead of the CDR3 end, with the missing end drawn from the germline J gene. The gene calls are TRBV24 and TRBJ2-4, with 9 bases fitting TRBD2. CDR1 is KGHTA and CDR2 is FRNEEI in the germline V gene. V trimming: 3 bases; J trimming: 6 bases; junction bases outside the gene matches: 4. The CDR3 is 14 amino acids. Partial CDR3 DNA: TGTGCCAGCAGTCTACACTGGGGGGAGAACACCTTGTAC. It yields the protein CASSLHWGENTLY. The entire CDR3 is CASSLHWGENTLYF.

This clone turned up a few times. The genes and germline here are from mouse. The CDR3 protein is CASSRQGNSDYTF. CDR3 DNA (partial): TGTGCCAGCAGTCGACAGGGTAACTCCGACTACACC. V is TRBV26 and J is TRBJ1-2; 7 bases are a match to TRBD1. Sequencing ends 1 residue short of the CDR3 end; the germline J gene provides the rest. The CDR3 totals 13 residues. CDR1 and CDR2 (germline): KGHPV, FQNQEV (reference sequence). With V trimmed by 4 bases and J by 2 bases, 1 base remained unmatched.

Note on this clone: These gene names are mouse names. The read halts 1 residue ahead of the CDR3 end, with the missing end drawn from the germline J gene. The V call is TRBV13-3, the J call TRBJ2-5, with 12 bases that match TRBD2. After removal of 2 bases from V and 5 bases from J, the junction contained 9 bases not matched to a gene. In germline, CDR1 is NNHDY, CDR2 SYVADS. The CDR3 runs to 17 residues. This CDR3 is CASSERTGGGARDTQYF. Partial CDR3 DNA: TGTGCCAGCAGTGAGAGGACTGGGGGGGGCGCGAGAGACACCCAGTAC.

In this sample, this clone turned up a few times. Mouse germline and gene names are used. The read gets to within 1 residue of the CDR3 end, and the germline J gene fills in the rest. The chain employs TRBV2 and TRBJ2-1; D perhaps matches TRBD2 (7 bases). CDR3 length: 17 amino acids. The germline V gene encodes CDR1 LGHNA and CDR2 YSYQKL. Deletions cut 0 bases from V and 3 bases from J, with 15 bases between. The sequenced part of the CDR3 DNA is TGTGCCAGCAGCCAAGATCTTGGGGGGCCTCTCTATGCTGAGCAGTTC. Encoded protein: CASSQDLGGPLYAEQF. The full-length CDR3 reads as CASSQDLGGPLYAEQFF.

In this sample, this clone turned up a few times. Mouse gene names apply. The read is 1 residue too short to cover the CDR3 end, so that end is filled in from the germline J gene. This chain uses TRBV26 with TRBJ1-6, with a possible D match to TRBD1 (5 bases). TRBJ1-6 carries the ORF label, with uncertain function. This CDR3 is built from 13 residues. Germline-derived CDR1 and CDR2 are KGHPV and FQNQEV (reference sequence). V dropped 2 bases and J dropped 7 bases, with 6 bases sitting between them. CDR3 bases read: TGTGCCAGCAGTCTGGAGGGGAATTCGCCCCTCTAC. Translation gives CASSLEGNSPLY. The CDR3 as a whole reads CASSLEGNSPLYF.

Regarding this clone: Here the gene names and germline are mouse. The read finishes 1 residue shy of the CDR3 end, and the germline J gene is used to complete it. J is TRBJ1-1 and V is TRBV12-2; 9 nucleotides line up with TRBD1. This CDR3 has 15 residues. The germline V gene encodes CDR1 SGHLS and CDR2 HYDKME. J gave up 3 bases and V 1 base, and 5 bases lay outside the gene matches. The sequenced CDR3 bases are TGTGCCAGCTCTCTGTGGACAGGGGCAGACACAGAAGTCTTC. Its protein product is CASSLWTGADTEVF. The complete CDR3 sequence is CASSLWTGADTEVFF. Full variable domain (rest looked up from reference TRBV12-2 and TRBJ1-1): NSGVVQSPRYIIKGKGERSILKCIPISGHLSVAWYQQTQGQELKFFIQHYDKMERDKGNLPSRFSVQQFDDYHSEMNMSALELEDSAVYFCASSLWTGADTEVFFGKGTRLTVV.

This clone rates as large. Gene names refer to mouse genes. The CDR3 end is not reached by the read, which stops 1 residue before it; the germline J gene fills it in. The J gene is TRBJ2-3, the V gene TRBV3; 7 bases line up with TRBD2. Trimming at V came to 1 base and at J to 0 bases, leaving 1 base not matched to a gene. Germline V gene sequence: CDR1 SNHLY, CDR2 FYNGKV (reference sequence). This CDR3 is 15 amino acids long. The CDR3 DNA, read in part, is TGTGCCAGCAGCTTAGATGGGGGGAGTGCAGAAACGCTGTAT. This encodes CASSLDGGSAETLY. Given in full, the CDR3 is CASSLDGGSAETLYF.

As to this clone: Gene names refer to mouse genes. The read halts 1 residue ahead of the CDR3 end, with the missing end drawn from the germline J gene. The V call is TRBV26, the J call TRBJ2-7; TRBD2 might be the D (5 bases). In germline, CDR1 is KGHPV, CDR2 FQNQEV (reference sequence). Trimming cost V 1 base and J 3 bases, with 10 bases left between them. CDR3 size: 14 residues. The CDR3 region is CASSLWPGYYEQYF. Incomplete CDR3 DNA: TGTGCCAGCAGTCTGTGGCCTGGGTACTATGAACAGTAC.

This clone has a handful of counts. Each gene name is a mouse one. Coverage ceases 1 residue before the CDR3 finishes, and the germline J gene fills in the end. The chain links TRBV1 to TRBJ2-2, with 9 bases identical to TRBD1. This CDR3 is 13 amino acids long. With 4 bases clipped from V and 6 bases from J, the junction kept 0 bases outside the gene matches. The germline V gene has CDR1 NSQYPW and CDR2 LRSPGD (reference sequence). Incomplete CDR3 DNA: TGCACCTGCAGTGACAGGGGGCCCGGGCAGCTCTAC. Translated: CTCSDRGPGQLY. The whole CDR3 protein reads CTCSDRGPGQLYF.

This clone was seen more than once but under ten times. The genes are named according to mouse. Read sequence stops 1 residue before the CDR3 end, and the germline J gene provides the missing end. The chain joins TRBV23 to TRBJ2-1. Germline CDR1 reads KGHTA; CDR2 reads FQNQQP. This CDR3 is built from 13 residues. The sequenced part of the CDR3 DNA is TGCTCCAGCAGTCATCCTAACTATGCTGAGCAGTTC. It yields the protein CSSSHPNYAEQF. The entire CDR3 is CSSSHPNYAEQFF.

Note on this clone: The germline and genes are mouse ones. The read ends 1 residue before the CDR3 terminus; that terminus is restored from the germline J gene. The chain combines TRBV26 with TRBJ2-4; no clear D. Trimming left V 7 bases short and J 1 base short, with 3 bases between. Germline CDR1 KGHPV, CDR2 FQNQEV (reference sequence). This CDR3 is 11 amino acids long. The covered CDR3 bases are TGTGCCAGCAAGGGTCAAAACACCTTGTAC. Translated, it gives CASKGQNTLY. The whole CDR3 is CASKGQNTLYF. Full variable domain (missing parts from reference TRBV26 and TRBJ2-4): NSKVIQTPRYLVKGQGQKAKMRCIPEKGHPVVFWYQQNKNNEFKFLINFQNQEVLQQIDMTEKRFSAECPSNSPCSLEIQSSEAGDSALYLCASKGQNTLYFGAGTRLSVL.

This clone turned up a few times. Mouse gene names and germline throughout. The DNA ends 1 residue before the CDR3 does, and the rest of the CDR3 is filled in from the germline J gene. The chain combines TRBV26 with TRBJ1-1; D gene uncertain. V lost 2 bases and J lost 1, with 2 bases in between. The CDR3 length is 12 residues. Germline V gene sequence: CDR1 KGHPV, CDR2 FQNQEV (reference sequence). The CDR3 bases that were read are TGTGCCAGCAGTCTGCAAAACACAGAAGTCTTC. Its translation: CASSLQNTEVF. The full CDR3 reads CASSLQNTEVFF.

This clone was counted between two and nine times. The gene names given are mouse names. The DNA ends 1 residue before the CDR3 does, and the rest of the CDR3 is filled in from the germline J gene. The chain is built from TRBV5 and TRBJ2-1, with 12 bases aligning to TRBD2. This CDR3 has 17 amino acids. Germline CDR1 and CDR2: LGHNA and YNLKQL (reference sequence). Unmatched junction bases numbered 7, after V lost 2 bases and J lost 5 bases. CDR3 DNA, as far as it was read: TGTGCCAGCAGCCAAAGACTGGGGGGGCGCGTGAATGCTGAGCAGTTC. Its translation: CASSQRLGGRVNAEQF. The whole CDR3 reads CASSQRLGGRVNAEQFF.

This clone was counted a single time. Gene names denote mouse genes. Read coverage stops 1 residue before the CDR3 terminus; the germline J gene supplies the remainder. The V call is TRBV13-1, the J call TRBJ2-4; 8 bases are a match to TRBD2. The junction had 7 bases not matched to a gene; V was cut back by 1 base and J by 3 bases. Germline CDR1 reads NSHNY; CDR2 reads SYGAGN. The CDR3 spans 16 residues. CDR3 DNA (partial): TGTGCCAGCAGTGATAGGCTGGGGGGAGGCCAAAACACCTTGTAC. It specifies CASSDRLGGGQNTLY. The complete CDR3 protein is CASSDRLGGGQNTLYF.

On this clone: Gene names and germline refer to mouse. The CDR3 extends 1 residue past the end of the read, so its final part is completed from the germline J gene. The V gene is TRBV26, the J gene TRBJ2-1; D tentatively fits TRBD1 or TRBD2 (5 bases each). Germline assignment: CDR1 KGHPV and CDR2 FQNQEV (reference sequence). The CDR3 runs to 15 residues. V dropped 0 bases and J dropped 0 bases, with 6 bases sitting between them. CDR3 DNA, as far as it was read: TGTGCCAGCAGTCTGTCGGGGACTAACTATGCTGAGCAGTTC. This translates into CASSLSGTNYAEQF. The whole CDR3 region reads CASSLSGTNYAEQFF.

With regard to this clone: The genes and germline here are from mouse. The CDR3 is cut off 1 residue early in the read; its end comes from the germline J gene. The genes are TRBV13-1 and TRBJ2-7; 10 bases agree with TRBD2. The CDR3 extends over 15 amino acids. The germline V gene encodes CDR1 NSHNY and CDR2 SYGAGN. V dropped 5 bases and J dropped 3; count of bases not matched to a gene: 8. The CDR3 here is CASRPPGTGVYEQYF. The CDR3 bases that were read are TGTGCCAGCAGACCTCCCGGGACTGGGGTCTATGAACAGTAC.

As to this clone: Gene names are mouse gene names. The CDR3 end lies 1 residue beyond the end of the read and is filled in from the germline J gene. The rearrangement joins TRBV26 to TRBJ1-1, with 7 nucleotides matching TRBD1. With 4 bases clipped from V and 0 bases from J, the junction kept 2 bases outside the gene matches. The CDR3 consists of 14 residues. Germline V gene lookup returns CDR1 KGHPV and CDR2 FQNQEV (reference sequence). Partial CDR3 DNA: TGTGCCAGCAGTCCCAGGGGGTCAAACACAGAAGTCTTC. Its translation: CASSPRGSNTEVF. The complete CDR3 sequence is CASSPRGSNTEVFF.

A note on this clone: Genes here carry mouse names. The read halts 1 residue ahead of the CDR3 end, with the missing end drawn from the germline J gene. The genes are TRBV26 and TRBJ1-6, with D possibly matching TRBD1 (5 bases). TRBJ1-6 is identified as an open reading frame with a role that is uncertain. The germline V gene has CDR1 KGHPV and CDR2 FQNQEV (reference sequence). This CDR3 spans 14 amino acids. Trimming left V 5 bases short and J 3 bases short, with 8 bases between. CDR3: CASSSDNYNSPLYF. CDR3 DNA (partial): TGTGCCAGCAGTTCGGACAACTATAATTCGCCCCTCTAC.

Notes on this clone: Gene labels here are mouse ones. The read gets to within 1 residue of the CDR3 end, and the germline J gene fills in the rest. V usage is TRBV26 and J usage is TRBJ1-1, with a weak D call TRBD1 (6 bases). V was shortened by 2 bases and J by 0 bases, with 7 bases between the two germline ends. The germline gives CDR1 KGHPV, CDR2 FQNQEV (reference sequence). The CDR3 extends over 14 amino acids. Incomplete CDR3 DNA: TGTGCCAGCAGTCTGACAGGGACAAACACAGAAGTCTTC. Translating gives CASSLTGTNTEVF. The entire CDR3 reads CASSLTGTNTEVFF.